This T cell receptor beta chain was sequenced for a study of CD8+ T cells in alopecia areata. Overall study context: Severity of treated patients was scored by affected scalp percentage. Study findings and constraints: Both scalp clonality and the expanded CD8+ clones among the top 100 showed a significant decrease with tofacitinib.

Treatment noted: oral pan-JAK inhibitor, 5-10 mg twice daily. Patients with alopecia areata provided lesional scalp punch biopsies as well as peripheral blood. In this sample, this clone turned up a few times. Its cognate antigen is unknown. The CDR3 runs 16 residues. The V and J ends lost 0 bases and 5 bases respectively, with 14 bases between them. Germline assignment: CDR1 MNHEY and CDR2 SVGAGI. As the sequencing template, cDNA was produced by extracting RNA and reverse transcribing it. Libraries were prepared by immunoSEQ multiplex PCR; TCRdb keeps only in-frame clonotypes and omits some of them. There are some 180,000 clones in the sample; roughly 50% occur only once, and about 10% lies in the top ten.

The genes are TRBV6-5 and TRBJ2-1, with D uncertain. The TCR was taken from a human donor with alopecia areata. The input for sequencing was CD8+ T cells sorted from blood, taken at week 24, from a patient treated with tofacitinib. CDR3 in DNA: TGTGCCAGCAGTTACTCGACTGGGGAAATACACAATGAGCAGTTCTTC. Its protein product is CASSYSTGEIHNEQFF.